This T cell receptor beta chain comes out of a study of T-cell memory formation after mild COVID-19. In the study overall: Across donors, TCR clusters were largely donor specific. General study findings and limits: Pre-infection memory harbored some responding clones, suggesting cross-reactive memory joined. Of the contracting clones, CD4+ ones lay mainly in CM and EM, and CD8+ ones in EMRA.

With respect to this clonotype: Its antigen is unidentified.

V lost 4 bases and J lost 8; bases outside the gene matches: 3. CDR3 length: 12 amino acids. Germline CDR1 is SNHLY and CDR2 is FYNNEI. 5'RACE with constant-segment primers built TCRalpha and TCRbeta cDNA libraries with UMIs. TCRdb passed the 5' RACE reads through MiXCR, listing each CDR3 protein once. The repertoire holds hundreds of thousands of distinct CDR3 sequences, with 16% as singletons. The sample was PBMCs or a T cell subset sorted from them (not recorded which). The chain links TRBV2 to TRBJ1-1, with TRBD1 matching over 8 bases. The source is a man aged 18-30 years who had mild COVID-19 (a few samples of this study predate the infection). Cell type and time point are not known. CDR3 in DNA: TGTGCCAGCAGTGGTTCAGGGGGCGAAGCTTTCTTT. Translated, it gives CASSGSGGEAFF.